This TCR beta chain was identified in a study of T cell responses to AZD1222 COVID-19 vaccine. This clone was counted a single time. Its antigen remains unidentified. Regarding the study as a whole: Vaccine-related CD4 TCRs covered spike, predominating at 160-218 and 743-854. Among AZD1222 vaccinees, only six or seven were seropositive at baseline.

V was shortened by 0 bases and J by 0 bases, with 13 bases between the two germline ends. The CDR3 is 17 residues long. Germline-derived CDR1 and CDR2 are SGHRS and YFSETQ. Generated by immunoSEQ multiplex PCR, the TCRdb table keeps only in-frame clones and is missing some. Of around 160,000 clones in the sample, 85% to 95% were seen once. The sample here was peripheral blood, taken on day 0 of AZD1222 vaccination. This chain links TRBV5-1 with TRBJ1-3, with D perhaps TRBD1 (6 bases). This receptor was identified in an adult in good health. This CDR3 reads CASSLEGQINSGNTIYF. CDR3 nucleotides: TGCGCCAGCAGCTTGGAAGGACAGATAAACTCTGGAAACACCATATATTTT.